This T cell receptor beta chain was sequenced for a study of blood T cell repertoires in COVID-19. Study-wide background: Sites in the United States, Italy and Spain provided acute and convalescent COVID-19 samples. T cells, B-cell-depleted T cells, or PBMCs supplied cDNA or gDNA.

CDR1 is SGHTA and CDR2 is FQGTGA in the germline V gene. Trimming stripped 5 bases from V and 10 bases from J, with 15 bases between. The CDR3 is 13 amino acids. Assay: immunoSEQ multiplex PCR; the TCRdb copy retains only in-frame clones and omits some. Altogether 200,000 to 300,000 clones are present, less than 90% being singletons, with the ten largest covering approximately 2%. The sequenced sample consisted of peripheral blood. The receptor's source is a man aged 30 to 39 with active or convalescent COVID-19. V usage is TRBV7-3 and J usage is TRBJ2-1, with D possibly matching TRBD2 (6 bases). CDR3 in DNA: TGTGCCAGCAGCCCAACCAGTCTAGCGGAGCAGTTCTTC. Its translation is CASSPTSLAEQFF. Based on the CDR3 plus reference TRBV7-3 and TRBJ2-1, the full variable domain is GAGVSQTPSNKVTEKGKYVELRCDPISGHTALYWYRQSLGQGPEFLIYFQGTGAADDSGLPNDRFFAVRPEGSVSTLKIQRTERGDSAVYLCASSPTSLAEQFFGPGTRLTVL.